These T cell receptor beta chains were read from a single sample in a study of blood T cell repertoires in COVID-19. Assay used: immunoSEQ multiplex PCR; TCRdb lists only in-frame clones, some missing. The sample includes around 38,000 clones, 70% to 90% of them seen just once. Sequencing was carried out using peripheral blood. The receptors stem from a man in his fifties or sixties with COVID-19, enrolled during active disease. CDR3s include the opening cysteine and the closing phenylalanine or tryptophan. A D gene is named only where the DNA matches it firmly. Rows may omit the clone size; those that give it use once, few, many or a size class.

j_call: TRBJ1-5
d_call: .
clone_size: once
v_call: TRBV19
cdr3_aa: CASTRTGNQPQHF
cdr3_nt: TGTGCCAGTACCCGGACGGGGAATCAGCCCCAGCATTTT

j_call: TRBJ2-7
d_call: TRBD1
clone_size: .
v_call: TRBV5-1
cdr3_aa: CASSSPFGTGPDEQYF
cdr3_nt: TGCGCCAGCAGCTCCCCTTTCGGGACAGGCCCGGACGAGCAGTACTTC

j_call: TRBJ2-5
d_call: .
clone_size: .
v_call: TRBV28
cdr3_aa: CASGLYQETQYF
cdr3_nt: TGTGCCAGCGGACTTTACCAAGAGACCCAGTACTTC

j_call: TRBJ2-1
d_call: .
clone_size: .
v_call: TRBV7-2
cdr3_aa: CASSSNRARIVNSYNEQFF
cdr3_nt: TGTGCCAGCAGCTCAAACAGGGCTCGGATTGTAAACTCCTACAATGAGCAGTTCTTC

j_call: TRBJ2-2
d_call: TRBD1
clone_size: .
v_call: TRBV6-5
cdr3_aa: CASRLWDSRAGELFF
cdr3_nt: TGTGCCAGCAGACTTTGGGACAGCCGTGCCGGGGAGCTGTTTTTT

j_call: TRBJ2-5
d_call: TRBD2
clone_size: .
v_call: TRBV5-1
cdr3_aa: CASCTSGPGETQYF
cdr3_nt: TGCGCCAGCTGCACTAGCGGGCCGGGAGAGACCCAGTACTTC

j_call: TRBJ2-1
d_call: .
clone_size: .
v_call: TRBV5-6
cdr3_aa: CASSLVQGRGNEQFF
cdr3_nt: TGTGCCAGCAGCTTGGTACAAGGGAGAGGGAATGAGCAGTTCTTC

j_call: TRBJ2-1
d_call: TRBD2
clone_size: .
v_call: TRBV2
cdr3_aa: CASSEAGTSSSSYNEQFF
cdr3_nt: TGTGCCAGCAGTGAAGCGGGGACTAGCTCGAGCTCCTACAATGAGCAGTTCTTC

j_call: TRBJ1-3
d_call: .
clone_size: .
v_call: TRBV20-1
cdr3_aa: CSPRSGNTIYF
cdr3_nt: TGCAGTCCCCGCTCTGGAAACACCATATATTTT

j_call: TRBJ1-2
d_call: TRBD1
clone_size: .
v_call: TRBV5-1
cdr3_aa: CASSLRTGRDGYTF
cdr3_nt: TGCGCCAGCAGCCTCCGGACAGGGCGGGATGGCTACACCTTC

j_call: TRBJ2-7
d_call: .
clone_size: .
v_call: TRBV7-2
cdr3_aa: CASSVDGTSRDEQYF
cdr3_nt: TGTGCCAGCAGCGTCGACGGGACTTCCAGGGACGAGCAGTACTTC

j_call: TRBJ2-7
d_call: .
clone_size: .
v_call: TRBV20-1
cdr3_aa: CSARESHEQYF
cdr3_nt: TGCAGTGCTAGAGAGAGTCACGAGCAGTACTTC

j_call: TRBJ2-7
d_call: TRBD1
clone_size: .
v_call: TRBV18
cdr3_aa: CASSPNPGTGGYEQYF
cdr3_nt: TGTGCCAGCTCACCAAACCCCGGGACAGGGGGCTACGAGCAGTACTTC

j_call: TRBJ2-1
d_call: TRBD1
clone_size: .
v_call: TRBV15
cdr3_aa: CATSRRTGVNEQFF
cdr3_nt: TGTGCCACCAGCAGACGAACAGGGGTTAATGAGCAGTTCTTC

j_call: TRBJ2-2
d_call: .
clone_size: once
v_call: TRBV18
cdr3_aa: CASSPRQQGENTGELFF
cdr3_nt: TGTGCCAGCTCACCGAGGCAGCAAGGGGAGAACACCGGGGAGCTGTTTTTT

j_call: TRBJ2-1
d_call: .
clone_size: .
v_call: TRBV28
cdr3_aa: CASSTVTGEQFF
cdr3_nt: TGTGCCAGCAGCACCGTTACCGGTGAGCAGTTCTTC

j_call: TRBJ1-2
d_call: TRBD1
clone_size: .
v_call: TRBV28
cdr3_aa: CASSSPGQGANTLGYTF
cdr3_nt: TGTGCCAGCAGTTCCCCGGGACAGGGGGCGAATACTCTTGGCTACACCTTC

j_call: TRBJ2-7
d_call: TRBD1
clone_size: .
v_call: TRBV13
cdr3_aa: CASSLGRGREQYF
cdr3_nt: TGTGCCAGCAGCTTAGGCAGGGGGCGCGAGCAGTACTTC

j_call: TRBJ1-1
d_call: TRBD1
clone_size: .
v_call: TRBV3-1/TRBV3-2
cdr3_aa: CASSPRTGPEAEAFF
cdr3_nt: TGTGCCAGCAGCCCGCGGACAGGCCCGGAGGCTGAAGCTTTCTTT

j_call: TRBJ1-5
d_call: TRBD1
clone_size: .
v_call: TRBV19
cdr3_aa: CASISQTGYSNQPQHF
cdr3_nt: TGTGCCAGTATTTCCCAGACAGGGTATAGCAATCAGCCCCAGCATTTT

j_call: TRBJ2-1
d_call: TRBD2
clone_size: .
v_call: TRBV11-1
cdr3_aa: CASSYPGTSGKNEQFF
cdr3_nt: TGTGCCAGCAGCTATCCCGGGACTAGCGGGAAGAATGAGCAGTTCTTC

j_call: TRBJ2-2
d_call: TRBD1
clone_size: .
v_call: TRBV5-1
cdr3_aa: CASSPTGQGTTGELFF
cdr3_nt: TGCGCCAGCAGCCCGACGGGACAGGGAACCACCGGGGAGCTGTTTTTT

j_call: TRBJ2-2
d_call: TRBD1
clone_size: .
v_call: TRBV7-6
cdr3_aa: CASSYLGGSTGELFF
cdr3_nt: TGTGCCAGCAGCTACCTAGGGGGCAGCACCGGGGAGCTGTTTTTT

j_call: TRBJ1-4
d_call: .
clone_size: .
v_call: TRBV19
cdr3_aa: CASSPGFGSSTNEKLFF
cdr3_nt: TGTGCCAGTAGCCCAGGTTTCGGGAGCTCAACTAATGAAAAACTGTTTTTT

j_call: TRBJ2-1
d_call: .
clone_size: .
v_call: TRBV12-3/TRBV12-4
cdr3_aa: CASTLGGGSAQFF
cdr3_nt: TGTGCCAGCACCCTAGGGGGAGGGAGTGCCCAGTTCTTC

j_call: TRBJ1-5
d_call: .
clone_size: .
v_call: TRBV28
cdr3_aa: CASSLTGNQPQHF
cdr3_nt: TGTGCCAGCAGTTTAACAGGCAATCAGCCCCAGCATTTT

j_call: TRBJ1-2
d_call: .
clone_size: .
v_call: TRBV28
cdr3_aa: CASSLSSGAAYGYTF
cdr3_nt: TGTGCCAGCAGTTTATCATCTGGGGCCGCCTATGGCTACACCTTC

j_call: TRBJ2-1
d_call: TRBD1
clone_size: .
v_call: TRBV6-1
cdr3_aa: CASSEVTGGNEQFF
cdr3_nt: TGTGCCAGCAGTGAAGTCACAGGGGGCAATGAGCAGTTCTTC

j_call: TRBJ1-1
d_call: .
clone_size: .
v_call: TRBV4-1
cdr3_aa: CASSKQANTEAFF
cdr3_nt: TGCGCCAGCAGTAAACAGGCGAACACTGAAGCTTTCTTT

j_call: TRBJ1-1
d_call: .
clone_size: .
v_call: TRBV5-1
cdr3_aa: CASSPLGTNTEAFF
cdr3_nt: TGCGCCAGCAGCCCCCTCGGTACGAACACTGAAGCTTTCTTT

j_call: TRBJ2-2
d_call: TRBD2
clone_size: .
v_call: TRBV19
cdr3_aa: CASRSTSGRTGELFF
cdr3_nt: TGTGCCAGTAGGAGTACTAGCGGGAGGACCGGGGAGCTGTTTTTT

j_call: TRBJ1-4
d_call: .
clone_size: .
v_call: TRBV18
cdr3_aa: CASPLTNEKLFF
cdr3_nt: TGTGCCAGCCCACTGACAAATGAAAAACTGTTTTTT

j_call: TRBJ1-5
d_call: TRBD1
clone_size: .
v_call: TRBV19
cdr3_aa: CASTQGGGNQPQHF
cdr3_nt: TGTGCCAGTACTCAGGGGGGTGGCAATCAGCCCCAGCATTTT

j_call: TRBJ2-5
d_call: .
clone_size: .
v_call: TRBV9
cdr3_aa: CASSAPRDTPSETQYF
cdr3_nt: TGTGCCAGCAGCGCCCCCCGGGACACCCCCTCCGAGACCCAGTACTTC

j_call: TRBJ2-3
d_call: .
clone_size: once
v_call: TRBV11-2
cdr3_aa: CASSLGGRTDTQYF
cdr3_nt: TGTGCCAGCAGCTTGGGTGGGAGGACAGATACGCAGTATTTT

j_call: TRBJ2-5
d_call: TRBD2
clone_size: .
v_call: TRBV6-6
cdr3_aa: CASSSGRVQETQYF
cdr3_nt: TGTGCCAGCAGCTCCGGGAGGGTCCAAGAGACCCAGTACTTC

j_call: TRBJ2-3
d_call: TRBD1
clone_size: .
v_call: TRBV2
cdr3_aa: CASSATGEGTDTQYF
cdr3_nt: TGTGCCAGCAGTGCGACAGGGGAAGGCACAGATACGCAGTATTTT

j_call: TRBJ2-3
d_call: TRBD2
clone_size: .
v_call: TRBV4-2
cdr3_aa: CASSQVTHSGGGDTQYF
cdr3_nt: TGTGCCAGCAGCCAAGTGACCCATAGCGGGGGAGGGGATACGCAGTATTTT

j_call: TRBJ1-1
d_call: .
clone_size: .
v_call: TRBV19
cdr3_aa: CASSIGLDGDTEAFF
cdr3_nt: TGTGCCAGTAGTATAGGGCTCGACGGGGACACTGAAGCTTTCTTT

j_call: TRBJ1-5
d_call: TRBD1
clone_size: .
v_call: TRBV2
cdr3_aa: CASRGTVSNQPQHF
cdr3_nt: TGTGCCAGCAGGGGGACAGTTAGCAATCAGCCCCAGCATTTT

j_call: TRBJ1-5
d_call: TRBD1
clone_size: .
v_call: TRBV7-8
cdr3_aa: CASSLRGQGNQPQHF
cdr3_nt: TGTGCCAGCAGCTTAAGGGGACAGGGTAATCAGCCCCAGCATTTT

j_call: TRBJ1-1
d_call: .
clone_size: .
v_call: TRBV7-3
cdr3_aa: CASSSLVYAEAFF
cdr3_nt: TGTGCCAGCAGCTCTCTAGTATATGCTGAAGCTTTCTTT

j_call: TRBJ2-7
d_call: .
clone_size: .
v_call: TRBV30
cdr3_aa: CAWSVVAASSYEQYF
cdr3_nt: TGTGCCTGGAGTGTGGTCGCGGCTTCCTCCTACGAGCAGTACTTC

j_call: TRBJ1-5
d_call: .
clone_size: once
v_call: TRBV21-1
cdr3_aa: CASSQTGSQPQHF
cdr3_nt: TGTGCCAGCAGCCAGACAGGGTCCCAGCCCCAGCATTTT

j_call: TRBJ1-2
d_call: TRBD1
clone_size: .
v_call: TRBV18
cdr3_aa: CASSPRGQEAQGYTF
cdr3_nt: TGTGCCAGCTCACCCCGGGGACAGGAGGCCCAGGGCTACACCTTC

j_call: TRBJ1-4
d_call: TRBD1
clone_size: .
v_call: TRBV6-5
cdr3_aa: CATQAAGQEKLFF
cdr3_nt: TGTGCCACTCAGGCCGCGGGACAGGAAAAACTGTTTTTT

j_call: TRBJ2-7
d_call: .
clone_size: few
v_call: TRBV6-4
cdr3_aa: CASSDSSEGSEQYF
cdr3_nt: TGTGCCAGCAGTGACTCCTCAGAGGGAAGCGAGCAGTACTTC

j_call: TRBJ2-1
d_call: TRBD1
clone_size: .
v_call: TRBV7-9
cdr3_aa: CASSLGQGSYNEQFF
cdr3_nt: TGTGCCAGCAGCTTGGGACAGGGGAGCTACAATGAGCAGTTCTTC

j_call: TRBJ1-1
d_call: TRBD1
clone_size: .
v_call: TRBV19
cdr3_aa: CASSKTGVTEAFF
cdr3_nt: TGTGCCAGTAGTAAGACAGGGGTTACTGAAGCTTTCTTT

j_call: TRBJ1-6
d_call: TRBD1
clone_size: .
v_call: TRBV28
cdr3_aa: CATSSGTGNSPLHF
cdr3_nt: TGTGCCACCTCCTCCGGGACAGGGAATTCACCCCTCCACTTT

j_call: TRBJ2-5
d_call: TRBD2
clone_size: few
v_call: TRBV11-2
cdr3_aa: CASSATSGGRRTQYF
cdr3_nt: TGTGCCAGCAGCGCGACTAGCGGGGGGCGGCGAACCCAGTACTTC

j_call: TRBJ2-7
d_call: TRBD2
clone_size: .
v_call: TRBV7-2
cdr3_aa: CASSLVAAGGPSYEQYF
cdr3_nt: TGTGCCAGCAGCTTAGTGGCGGCGGGAGGGCCTTCCTACGAGCAGTACTTC

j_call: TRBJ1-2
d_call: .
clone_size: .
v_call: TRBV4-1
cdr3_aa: CASSQGTVNGYTF
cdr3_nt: TGCGCCAGCAGCCAAGGGACAGTAAATGGCTACACCTTC

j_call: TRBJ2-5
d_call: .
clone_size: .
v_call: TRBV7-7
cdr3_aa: CASSLALGSGQETQYF
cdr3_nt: TGTGCTAGCAGCTTAGCGCTAGGCAGCGGACAAGAGACCCAGTACTTC